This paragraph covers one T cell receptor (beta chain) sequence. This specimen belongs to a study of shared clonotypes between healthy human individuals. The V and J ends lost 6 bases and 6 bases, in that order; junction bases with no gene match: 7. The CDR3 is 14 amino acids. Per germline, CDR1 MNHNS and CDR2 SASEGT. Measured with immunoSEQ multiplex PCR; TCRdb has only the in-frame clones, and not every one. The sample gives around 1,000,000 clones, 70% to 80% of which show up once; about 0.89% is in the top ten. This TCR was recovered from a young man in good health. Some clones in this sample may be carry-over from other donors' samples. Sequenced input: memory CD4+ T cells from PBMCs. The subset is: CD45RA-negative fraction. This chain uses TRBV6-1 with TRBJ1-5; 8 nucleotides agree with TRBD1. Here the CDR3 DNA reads TGTGCCAGCAGACCACAGGGGGGCGGTCAGCCCCAGCATTTT. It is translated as CASRPQGGGQPQHF.